This T cell receptor beta chain emerged from a study of OX40 agonist ivuxolimab in advanced cancers. Study information: Ivuxolimab, an agonistic anti-OX40 (CD134) antibody, was given to patients.

This table comes from immunoSEQ multiplex PCR, and its TCRdb copy is limited to in-frame clones, with some not included. The sample records about 61,000 clones, around 86% being singletons. About this clone: Its antigen is not identified.

Study-wide findings and caveats: CD4+ T cells averaged fewer expanded clones than CD8+ T cells. Among expanded peripheral T cells, antigen specificity went undetermined.

The origin of this receptor is an adult with an advanced solid tumor such as melanoma, head and neck, liver or kidney cancer. The sample consisted of CD4+ or CD8+ T cells sorted from blood, taken in a trial of the OX40 agonist ivuxolimab.

Here the CDR3 reads CAWSSKRPNKNIQYF. CDR3 in DNA: TGTGCCTGGAGTAGTAAGAGGCCCAACAAAAACATTCAGTACTTC. The genes are TRBV30 and TRBJ2-4; D gene ambiguous. From germline, CDR1 is GTSNPN and CDR2 SVGIG (reference sequence). This CDR3 has 15 amino acids. V was clipped by 2 bases and J by 3 bases, with 14 bases between them.